Each of the 6 T cell receptor beta chains below was sequenced from the same sample in a study of T cells after yellow fever vaccination. TCRdb re-analysed the 5' RACE reads in MiXCR, keeping a single row per CDR3 protein. The sample contains some 220,000 distinct CDR3 sequences, around 3.1% of which appear only once. This specimen was CD4+ T cells sorted from PBMCs, taken 10 days after the yellow fever booster vaccination. These receptor sequences come from a man aged 18 to 29 who received the YFV17D yellow fever vaccine.

This clonotype has only a few counts. This rearrangement joins TRBV28 to TRBJ2-6; tentatively, D is TRBD1 or TRBD2 (6 bases each). This CDR3 has 13 residues. Germline assignment: CDR1 MDHEN and CDR2 SYDVKM. Trimming took 10 bases from V and 2 from J, leaving 9 bases between them. The CDR3 region is CAIGGTGANVLTF. As DNA, the CDR3 is TGTGCCATCGGGGGCACTGGGGCCAACGTCCTGACTTTC.

This clonotype was detected only a few times. J is TRBJ1-3 and V is TRBV20-1; no clear D. The CDR3 is 17 residues long. From germline, CDR1 is DFQATT and CDR2 SNEGSKA (reference sequence). Trimming took off 0 bases at V and 0 bases at J, with 15 bases between the two ends. CDR3 sequence reads: CSARDLGVSFSGNTIYF. DNA of the CDR3: TGCAGTGCTAGAGATCTTGGGGTCAGCTTCTCTGGAAACACCATATATTTT.

This clonotype was seen ten or more times. This chain uses TRBV7-2 with TRBJ2-1; TRBD2 agrees at 7 bases. CDR1 is SGHTA and CDR2 is FQGNSA in the germline V gene. V shed 3 bases, J shed 9 bases, and the junction held 8 bases outside the gene matches. CDR3 length equals 14 residues. The CDR3 region is CASSFTGGGIEQFF. In nucleotides, the CDR3 is TGTGCCAGCAGCTTCACGGGGGGTGGGATTGAGCAGTTCTTC.

The chain combines TRBV12-3 or TRBV12-4 with TRBJ2-7; the match to TRBD2 covers 8 bases. This CDR3 region has 16 residues. Trimming at V came to 6 bases and at J to 5 bases, leaving 15 bases not matched to a gene. DNA for the CDR3: TGTGCCAGCAGATCGGGGGGGTCAGGGCCCTTCCACGAGCAGTACTTC. Protein sequence: CASRSGGSGPFHEQYF.

CDR3 in amino acids: CASSFTGESYEQYF. The DNA for the CDR3 is TGTGCCAGCAGTTTCACAGGGGAATCCTACGAGCAGTACTTC. The V call is TRBV11-2, the J call TRBJ2-7; TRBD1 matches at 7 bases. This CDR3 spans 14 amino acids. Losses at the gene ends were 6 bases for V and 1 base for J; bases not matched to a gene: 6. Germline values: CDR1 SGHAT, CDR2 FQNNGV.

This clonotype was seen only a few times. V gene TRBV15 combines with J gene TRBJ2-1; 8 bases map to TRBD2. The CDR3 runs 16 residues. Germline loops: CDR1 LNHNV, CDR2 YYDKDF (reference sequence). With 1 base clipped from V and 9 bases from J, the junction kept 11 bases outside the gene matches. The CDR3 protein is CATSRGLQASGGEQFF. In DNA form, the CDR3 reads TGTGCCACCAGCAGAGGGTTACAGGCGAGCGGGGGTGAGCAGTTCTTC.